The TCR beta chain described here comes from a study of T cell responses to AZD1222 COVID-19 vaccine. With 2 bases removed from V and 1 base from J, the gap between germline ends came to 11 bases. The length of the CDR3 is 14 residues. Germline assignment: CDR1 GTSNPN and CDR2 SVGIG (reference sequence). In the case of this clone: The antigen is unknown.

Sequenced by immunoSEQ multiplex PCR; TCRdb stores in-frame clones only, minus some. Of roughly 100,000 clones in the sample, roughly 88% were seen once. Points from the study as a whole: In all cases, repertoires were sampled only after the peak T cell response. Only a handful of people who got AZD1222 tested seropositive at baseline.

This clonotype originated in an adult in good health. V usage is TRBV30 and J usage is TRBJ1-1; possibly TRBD1 for D (6 bases). Here the sequenced sample was peripheral blood, taken on day 0 of AZD1222 vaccination. CDR3 amino acids: CAWSRGQQNTEAFF. For the CDR3, the DNA is TGTGCCTGGAGTAGGGGACAACAGAACACTGAAGCTTTCTTT.